This T cell receptor beta chain was retrieved from a study of shared clonotypes between healthy human individuals. The CDR3 is 14 residues long. V lost 7 bases, J lost 0 bases, and 10 bases lay in between. Germline assignment: CDR1 SGDLS and CDR2 YYNGEE. Naive CD8 cells lacked CD45RO, underwent positive selection for CCR7 and left out terminally differentiated effector memory CD45RA+ cells. On this clone: Its antigen is unidentified.

Study-wide points: What naive subsets generally showed was a larger estimated richness than memory subsets showed. The small donor group covered limited genetic and exposure diversity.

Several immunoSEQ plates received, in even portions, the genomic DNA of each subset. As handled by the study authors: With immunoSEQ giving junction-only sequences and no quality scores, filtering differed. Repertoires were generated with immunoSEQ multiplex PCR, while TCRdb's copy carries only in-frame clones and drops some. That table supplies the V and J calls and clone size; D and trimming were determined from the DNA. The profile shows approximately 600,000 clones, roughly 95% of them singletons. The sequencing input was naive CD8+ T cells sorted from blood. This receptor was taken from a woman in her 30s in good health. V usage is TRBV9 and J usage is TRBJ2-2; D ambiguous. CDR3 DNA: TGTGCCAGCCAGCGTTTTACGAACACCGGGGAGCTGTTTTTT. Translation: CASQRFTNTGELFF.